The 16 T cell receptor beta chains listed next were all sequenced from one sample in a study of T cell repertoires in cytomegalovirus infection. MiXCR was run by TCRdb on the reads, yielding one entry per CDR3 protein. Of 650,000 to 900,000 distinct CDR3 sequences in the sample, approximately 32% were seen once. No cognate antigen is known for these TCRs. This specimen was cultured CD8+ T cells from PBMCs, taken from culture after CMV antigen stimulation. All receptors derive from a human donor in good health (CMV status not recorded). Some clones in this sample may be carry-over from other donors' samples.

The DNA for the CDR3 is TGTGCCAGCAGTACCTTGGACAGGGGCCCCTACAATGAGCAGTTCTTC. It is translated as CASSTLDRGPYNEQFF. The chain uses TRBV27 and TRBJ2-1, with 9 bases lining up with TRBD1. With V trimmed by 5 bases and J by 2 bases, 7 bases remained unmatched. CDR3 size: 16 residues. Germline lookup yields CDR1 MNHEY and CDR2 SMNVEV (reference sequence).

The V gene is TRBV27, the J gene TRBJ2-5; D uncertain. Germline loops: CDR1 MNHEY, CDR2 SMNVEV (reference sequence). The CDR3 extends over 14 amino acids. Trimming removed 0 bases at V and 2 bases at J, with 7 bases between. The CDR3 DNA is TGTGCCAGCAGTTTATCGGCAGGTCAAGAGACCCAGTACTTC. Its translation is CASSLSAGQETQYF.

To note about this clonotype: A read error may be the cause here, since a much bigger clone is one base away. This chain links TRBV7-2 with TRBJ2-7, with 7 bases matching TRBD1. Germline assignment: CDR1 SGHTA and CDR2 FQGNSA. The CDR3 runs to 14 residues. V gave up 3 bases and J gave up 4 bases; unmatched junction bases: 6. The DNA of the CDR3 is TGTACCAGCAGCTTTAGACAGGGCCAGTACGAGCAGTACTTC. Its translation: CTSSFRQGQYEQYF.

This clonotype was observed a few times. The rearrangement links TRBV4-3 to TRBJ1-5, with TRBD1 as a possible D gene (5 bases). This CDR3 comprises 16 residues. The V end was cut by 3 bases, the J end by 4 bases, with 16 bases between. The germline gives CDR1 LGHNA, CDR2 YSLEER. The CDR3: CASSHLSAGGNQPQHF. DNA of the CDR3: TGCGCCAGCAGCCATCTCTCGGCGGGGGGAAATCAGCCCCAGCATTTT.

Of note for this clonotype: A much more abundant neighbour one base away suggests this may be a read error. In DNA form, the CDR3 reads TGTGTCAGCAGCCTGGGACAGCTCTACGAGCAGTACTTC. Translated, it gives CVSSLGQLYEQYF. The chain has TRBV7-1 and TRBJ2-7, with 7 bases lining up with TRBD1. TRBV7-1 is treated as an ORF (open reading frame) with a function not yet certain. The CDR3 is 13 residues long.

V gene TRBV5-1 combines with J gene TRBJ2-7, with D hard to call. The CDR3 sequence is 12 residues long. Germline CDR1 is SGHRS and CDR2 is YFSETQ. V lost 0 bases, J lost 5 bases, and 6 bases lay in between. The CDR3 sequence: CASSLGDNEQYV. CDR3 nucleotide sequence: TGCGCCAGCAGCTTGGGAGATAACGAGCAGTACGTC.

The chain has TRBV12-3 or TRBV12-4 and TRBJ2-1; 8 bases align to TRBD2. The V and J ends lost 4 bases and 4 bases, in that order; junction bases with no gene match: 3. CDR3 length: 14 amino acids. CDR3 region: CASSSVAGYNEQFF. In DNA form, the CDR3 reads TGTGCCAGCAGTTCAGTAGCGGGGTACAATGAGCAGTTCTTC.

The chain has TRBV6-5 and TRBJ1-1, with D tentatively TRBD1 (6 bases). The CDR3 sequence is 12 residues long. The germline CDR1 and CDR2 sequences are MNHEY and SVGAGI. The V end was cut by 7 bases, the J end by 4 bases, with 10 bases between. The CDR3 is CASTKGGTEAFF. The CDR3, as DNA: TGTGCCAGCACCAAGGGGGGCACTGAAGCTTTCTTT.

The rearrangement links TRBV7-9 to TRBJ1-1; 7 bases are a match to TRBD1. With V trimmed by 8 bases and J by 5 bases, 8 bases remained unmatched. The CDR3 sequence is 13 residues long. Germline V lookup: CDR1 SEHNR, CDR2 FQNEAQ (reference sequence). CDR3 bases: TGTGCCAGCCGGCTCCAACAGGGGACTGAAGCTTTCTTT. It yields the protein CASRLQQGTEAFF. Looking up the rest from reference TRBV7-9 and TRBJ1-1 gives the full variable domain: DTGVSQNPRHKITKRGQNVTFRCDPISEHNRLYWYRQTLGQGPEFLTYFQNEAQLEKSRLLSDRFSAERPKGSFSTLEIQRTEQGDSAMYLCASRLQQGTEAFFGQGTRLTVV.

In its sample, this clonotype was seen a few times. J is TRBJ1-1 and V is TRBV5-6, with a weak D call TRBD1 (6 bases). V was clipped by 4 bases and J by 7 bases, with 14 bases between them. The length of the CDR3 is 13 residues. Germline assignment: CDR1 SGHDT and CDR2 YYEEEE. As DNA, the CDR3 is TGTGCCAGCAGCCACCTTCCGGACAGTGAAGCTTTCTTT. Translating it yields CASSHLPDSEAFF.

The J gene is TRBJ2-3, the V gene TRBV11-3; TRBD1 might be the D (6 bases). Trimming took off 6 bases at V and 1 base at J, with 11 bases between the two ends. Germline CDR1 and CDR2: SGHNT and YENEEA. This CDR3 spans 14 amino acids. CDR3 amino acids: CASSYRAGTDTQYF. The CDR3 DNA is TGTGCCAGCAGTTACAGGGCGGGCACAGATACGCAGTATTTT.

The chain joins TRBV13 to TRBJ2-2; D remains ambiguous. Trimming stripped 5 bases from V and 3 bases from J, with 10 bases between. CDR3 length: 14 amino acids. Germline assignment: CDR1 PRHDT and CDR2 FYEKMQ (reference sequence). CDR3 protein: CASSPPKDTGELFF. The CDR3 DNA reads as TGTGCCAGCAGCCCGCCGAAGGACACCGGGGAGCTGTTTTTT.

Only a few counts were recorded for this clonotype. The chain combines TRBV27 with TRBJ2-5; 7 bases map to TRBD2. V was clipped by 3 bases and J by 5 bases; unmatched bases: 6. This CDR3 spans 14 amino acids. From germline, CDR1 is MNHEY and CDR2 SMNVEV (reference sequence). CDR3 sequence: CASSFLGGVETQYF. The DNA for the CDR3 is TGTGCCAGCAGTTTTTTGGGGGGGGTCGAGACCCAGTACTTC.

This clonotype was detected only a few times. The chain has TRBV27 and TRBJ2-5; possibly TRBD1 for D (6 bases). This CDR3 has 16 residues. Between the trimmed V and J ends, which lost 4 bases and 2 bases, there was a span of 17 bases. Germline V gene lookup returns CDR1 MNHEY and CDR2 SMNVEV (reference sequence). The CDR3 DNA reads TGTGCCAGCAGTTGGGGCCGGTCAGGGGCACAAGAGACCCAGTACTTC. Amino acid sequence: CASSWGRSGAQETQYF.

V and J are TRBV29-1 and TRBJ1-2; the D gene is possibly TRBD1 (5 bases). The CDR3 loop spans 13 amino acids. V lost 1 base and J 4 bases, leaving 10 bases between the germline ends. Germline CDR1 reads SQVTM; CDR2 reads ANQGSEA. CDR3 DNA: TGCAGCGTTGAAGGGGGGGATGTCTATGGCTACACCTTC. As protein: CSVEGGDVYGYTF.

The chain joins TRBV15 to TRBJ2-1; 10 nucleotides agree with TRBD2. This CDR3 contains 15 residues. CDR1 and CDR2 (germline): LNHNV, YYDKDF (reference sequence). V lost 5 bases and J lost 7; bases outside the gene matches: 8. The CDR3 loop is CATSLLAGGGNEQFF. The CDR3 region has the DNA TGTGCCACCAGCCTCTTAGCGGGGGGAGGGAATGAGCAGTTCTTC.